This TCR beta chain comes out of a study of blood T cell repertoires in COVID-19. Clones were read by immunoSEQ multiplex PCR, and TCRdb kept only the in-frame ones, dropping some. The top ten hold around 2% of the sample, which has over 95,000 clones, 80% to 85% seen once. CDR3 size: 15 residues. Germline lookup yields CDR1 LNHDA and CDR2 SQIVND (reference sequence). Trimming pared 3 bases from V and 2 bases from J, leaving 13 bases between. This clone was seen a few times. What was sequenced was peripheral blood. The sequence was obtained from a man aged 65 to 85 with active or convalescent COVID-19. The rearrangement links TRBV19 to TRBJ2-5, with TRBD2 as a possible D gene (5 bases). The CDR3: CASSIHGPGQETQYF. The CDR3 nucleotides read TGTGCCAGTAGTATTCACGGACCGGGGCAAGAGACCCAGTACTTC.